The clone carrying this T cell receptor (beta chain) was counted once. As yet, its antigen is unknown. The V segment lost 3 bases and the J segment 8 bases; nucleotides outside the gene matches: 10. Per germline, CDR1 SGDLS and CDR2 YYNGEE. This CDR3 spans 15 amino acids. Clones were read by immunoSEQ multiplex PCR, and TCRdb kept only the in-frame ones, dropping some. The repertoire holds roughly 130,000 clones, with 90% to 95% as singletons. These data originate in a study of T cell responses to AZD1222 COVID-19 vaccine. Study observations and caveats: White British donors predominated, females outnumbered males, and clonal diversity was possibly underestimated. Samples come after the peak T cell response, not at day 14.

The sequence came from an adult in good health. This specimen consisted of peripheral blood, obtained on day 0 of AZD1222 vaccination. The chain uses TRBV9 and TRBJ1-4, with 7 bases fitting TRBD1. The CDR3 coding sequence is TGTGCCAGCAGCGGGTTCAGACAGGGTGGGGAAAAACTGTTTTTT. It codes for CASSGFRQGGEKLFF.